The 29 T cell receptor beta chains listed next were all sequenced from one sample in a study of shared clonotypes between healthy human individuals (dated by TCRdb to 2019 to 2021). The library was generated by the immunoSEQ multiplex PCR assay. Imported from immuneACCESS, the table was reduced by TCRdb to in-frame sequences with V and J called. These copies leave out some clones; in studies compared against another copy, an unresolved V gene accounts for under half, and the cause of the remainder is not known. The sample table lists 450,000 to 650,000 clones, roughly four fifths of them with a count of one. Around 12% of the sample rests with the top ten. Sequenced: PBMCs. The origin of the receptors is a woman aged 40 to 50 in good health. Some clones in this sample may be carry-over from other donors' samples.

A single count supports this clone. The V call is TRBV7-2, the J call TRBJ2-1; D possibly corresponds to TRBD2 (5 bases). The germline V and J ends were trimmed by 3 bases and 0 bases, with 18 bases remaining between them. CDR3 size: 18 residues. The V gene's germline CDR1 is SGHTA and CDR2 FQGNSA. The CDR3 region has the DNA TGTGCCAGCAGCTTCATCCGGGGTCGGGGTTTCTCCTACAATGAGCAGTTCTTC. Translation: CASSFIRGRGFSYNEQFF.

V is TRBV27 and J is TRBJ1-2, with D maybe TRBD1 (5 bases). This CDR3 contains 16 residues. Germline V CDR1 and CDR2: MNHEY, SMNVEV (reference sequence). Between the trimmed V and J ends, which lost 0 bases and 8 bases, there was a span of 19 bases. The DNA for the CDR3 is TGTGCCAGCAGTTTATCGAAACGGGGCGCTTCGGGCGGCTACACCTTC. This codes for CASSLSKRGASGGYTF.

The V and J genes are TRBV7-2 and TRBJ2-2; 9 bases match TRBD2. The germline gives CDR1 SGHTA, CDR2 FQGNSA. The CDR3 length is 18 residues. Unmatched junction bases numbered 9, after V lost 3 bases and J lost 1 base. The CDR3 loop is CASSLGPGLALNTGELFF. In DNA form, the CDR3 reads TGTGCCAGCAGCTTGGGGCCGGGACTAGCACTGAACACCGGGGAGCTGTTTTTT.

This clone has just one count. Written as DNA, the CDR3 is TGTGCCAGTAGTCTGACCGCTGCGAACACCGGGGAGCTGTTTTTT. Protein: CASSLTAANTGELFF. The rearrangement links TRBV19 to TRBJ2-2, with unresolved D. The CDR3 totals 15 residues. Trimming shortened V by 5 bases and J by 0 bases, and 10 bases separated the two germline ends. The germline V gene encodes CDR1 LNHDA and CDR2 SQIVND (reference sequence).

This clone was detected ten times or more. CDR3 amino acids: CASSLVSAVRETQYF. The CDR3 coding sequence is TGTGCCAGCAGCTTGGTTTCGGCGGTCCGGGAGACCCAGTACTTC. The rearrangement uses TRBV5-4 and TRBJ2-5; D is unclear. The CDR3 runs to 15 residues. Germline-derived CDR1 and CDR2 are SGHNT and YYREEE (reference sequence). With 0 bases removed from V and 5 bases from J, the gap between germline ends came to 14 bases.

V usage is TRBV28 and J usage is TRBJ2-2; D gene ambiguous. CDR3 length: 15 residues. Germline loops: CDR1 MDHEN, CDR2 SYDVKM. Trimming pared 7 bases from V and 2 bases from J, leaving 14 bases between. DNA of the CDR3: TGTGCCAGCACTCTCGGAACACTTAACACCGGGGAGCTGTTTTTT. Translating it yields CASTLGTLNTGELFF.

The gene calls are TRBV11-2 and TRBJ2-5, with D uncertain. Per germline, CDR1 SGHAT and CDR2 FQNNGV. The ends were cut back, 4 bases at V and 5 bases at J, with 11 bases in the middle. This CDR3 spans 13 amino acids. The CDR3 is CASSSGRSETQYF. As DNA, the CDR3 is TGTGCCAGCAGCTCCGGACGCAGCGAGACCCAGTACTTC.

CDR3 coding DNA: TGTGCCAGCTGGCGGGGGGCGTACACTGAAGCTTTCTTT. This gives the protein CASWRGAYTEAFF. The rearrangement links TRBV28 to TRBJ1-1, with a tentative D call TRBD1 (6 bases). Trimming shortened V by 8 bases and J by 3 bases, and 13 bases separated the two germline ends. The CDR3 is 13 amino acids. Germline V gives CDR1 MDHEN, CDR2 SYDVKM.

With regard to this clone: A far bigger clonotype differs at one base, so this is likely a read error. The sample has other DNA sequences that encode this CDR3 too. The CDR3 nucleotides are TGTGCCAGCTCCGGGACAGGGGGCGGTCTCACCGGGGAGCTGTTTTTT. This codes for CASSGTGGGLTGELFF. This sequence joins TRBV2 and TRBJ2-2, with 12 bases aligning to TRBD1. The ends lost 8 bases at V and 4 bases at J; junction bases unmatched: 8. The CDR3 has 16 amino acids. Germline-derived CDR1 and CDR2 are SNHLY and FYNNEI.

The chain links TRBV11-2 to TRBJ2-7; D might be TRBD1 or TRBD2, each matching 5 bases. Between the trimmed V and J ends, which lost 4 bases and 5 bases, there was a span of 15 bases. The CDR3 extends over 14 amino acids. Germline CDR1 reads SGHAT; CDR2 reads FQNNGV. The CDR3 sequence: CASSSASPGHEQYF. The CDR3 DNA reads TGTGCCAGCAGCTCAGCCTCTCCGGGGCACGAGCAGTACTTC.

Of note for this clone: A read error is the likely source, as a far larger clone sits one nucleotide away. The chain has TRBV28 and TRBJ2-7; D is unclear. The CDR3 loop spans 11 amino acids. V lost 4 bases, J lost 3 bases, and 4 bases lay in between. Germline loops: CDR1 MDHEN, CDR2 SYDVKM. This chain's CDR3 is CASSWGYEQYF. CDR3 coding DNA: TGTGCCAGCAGTTGGGGCTACGAGCAGTACTTC.

The gene calls are TRBV18 and TRBJ2-3; 7 bases line up with TRBD2. CDR1 and CDR2 (germline): KGHSH, LQKENI. Losses at the gene ends were 3 bases for V and 3 bases for J; bases not matched to a gene: 9. The CDR3 extends over 16 amino acids. CDR3 nucleotides: TGTGCCAGCTCACCTTTGGGCGGGGGAGGAACAGATACGCAGTATTTT. It is translated as CASSPLGGGGTDTQYF.

J is TRBJ2-7 and V is TRBV4-3; 7 bases are shared with TRBD1. The V gene's germline CDR1 is LGHNA and CDR2 YSLEER. This CDR3 has 16 residues. The V and J ends lost 0 bases and 0 bases, in that order; junction bases with no gene match: 5. This chain's CDR3 is CASSQDRGRPSYEQYF. The DNA for the CDR3 is TGCGCCAGCAGCCAAGATAGGGGGCGACCCTCCTACGAGCAGTACTTC.

This clone was counted at least ten times. The V call is TRBV6-5, the J call TRBJ1-6; D unresolved. Germline V CDR1 and CDR2: MNHEY, SVGAGI. The CDR3 spans 14 residues. Between the trimmed V and J ends, which lost 6 bases and 7 bases, there was a span of 13 bases. DNA of the CDR3: TGTGCCAGCAGGCCGGATGGGTCGAATTCACCCCTCCACTTT. It translates to CASRPDGSNSPLHF.

This sequence joins TRBV5-1 and TRBJ2-2, with D tentatively TRBD1 (5 bases). CDR3 size: 17 residues. Germline V gene lookup returns CDR1 SGHRS and CDR2 YFSETQ. Trimming removed 3 bases from V and 3 bases from J, with 18 bases in between. This CDR3 is CASSWGDGVPHTGELFF. The CDR3 nucleotides are TGCGCCAGCAGCTGGGGCGATGGGGTCCCCCACACCGGGGAGCTGTTTTTT.

This chain connects TRBV20-1 to TRBJ2-3; D gene ambiguous. The CDR3 extends over 10 amino acids. V lost 4 bases, J lost 3 bases, and 2 bases lay in between. Germline V gives CDR1 DFQATT, CDR2 SNEGSKA (reference sequence). CDR3 amino acids: CSAMTDTQYF. The CDR3 nucleotides read TGCAGTGCTATGACAGATACGCAGTATTTT.

A single count supports this clone. This chain links TRBV15 with TRBJ2-1; 7 bases align to TRBD2. The ends lost 4 bases at V and 8 bases at J; junction bases unmatched: 8. The germline V gene has CDR1 LNHNV and CDR2 YYDKDF (reference sequence). This CDR3 has 14 amino acids. CDR3 sequence (DNA): TGTGCCACCAGCACGGCGGGAGCTGTCTATGAGCAGTTCTTC. Translation: CATSTAGAVYEQFF.

The chain employs TRBV28 and TRBJ1-1; a possible D gene is TRBD1 (5 bases). Trimming cost V 2 bases and J 3 bases, with 7 bases left between them. This CDR3 is built from 13 residues. Germline V gene lookup returns CDR1 MDHEN and CDR2 SYDVKM. CDR3 loop: CASSLGAYTEAFF. In DNA, the CDR3 is TGTGCCAGCAGTTTAGGGGCTTACACTGAAGCTTTCTTT.

This clone has a single count. V usage is TRBV28 and J usage is TRBJ2-1; 13 bases line up with TRBD2. CDR3 length: 16 amino acids. Germline values: CDR1 MDHEN, CDR2 SYDVKM. Trimming cost V 5 bases and J 6 bases; bases outside gene matches: 7. The CDR3 sequence is CASSSPGTSGINEQFF. The CDR3 nucleotides read TGTGCCAGCAGTAGTCCCGGGACTAGCGGGATCAATGAGCAGTTCTTC.

The chain recombines TRBV7-2 with TRBJ1-5; TRBD1 aligns across 9 bases. The V gene end was trimmed by 3 bases and the J gene end by 6 bases; junction bases not matched to a gene: 3. The CDR3 runs 14 residues. CDR1 is SGHTA, CDR2 FQGNSA, per germline. The CDR3 DNA sequence: TGTGCCAGCAGCTTCACAGGGGGCCCTCAGCCCCAGCATTTT. Translated, it gives CASSFTGGPQPQHF.

CDR3 region: CASSIPSVKVYNEQFF. The CDR3 DNA reads as TGTGCCAGTAGTATCCCTAGCGTTAAGGTATACAATGAGCAGTTCTTC. The chain joins TRBV19 to TRBJ2-1, with TRBD2 as a possible D gene (6 bases). V gave up 3 bases and J gave up 4 bases, with 16 bases separating them. Germline CDR1 is LNHDA and CDR2 is SQIVND (reference sequence). The CDR3 has 16 amino acids.

This sequence joins TRBV7-9 and TRBJ1-6; D ambiguous. Per germline, CDR1 SEHNR and CDR2 FQNEAQ (reference sequence). The germline V and J ends were trimmed by 3 bases and 14 bases, with 14 bases remaining between them. There are 13 residues in the CDR3. CDR3 region: CASSFSPDVTLHF. For the CDR3, the DNA is TGTGCCAGCAGCTTTTCCCCGGACGTCACCCTCCACTTT.

The V and J genes are TRBV9 and TRBJ2-2; D perhaps matches TRBD2 (7 bases). Germline CDR1 reads SGDLS; CDR2 reads YYNGEE. The CDR3 runs to 19 residues. V was trimmed by 2 bases and J by 0 bases, leaving 20 bases between them. CDR3: CASSVTRGGRESNTGELFF. The CDR3 coding sequence is TGTGCCAGCAGCGTCACCAGGGGAGGGAGGGAATCGAACACCGGGGAGCTGTTTTTT.

This chain connects TRBV9 to TRBJ2-7, with TRBD1 matching 7 bases. There are 13 residues in the CDR3. Germline-derived CDR1 and CDR2 are SGDLS and YYNGEE. J lost 6 bases, V lost 3 bases, and 6 bases had no gene match. The CDR3 sequence: CASSETTGSEQYF. The DNA for the CDR3 is TGTGCCAGCAGCGAGACGACAGGGAGCGAGCAGTACTTC.

The chain uses TRBV20-1 and TRBJ2-4; D is unresolved. The CDR3 extends over 10 amino acids. Germline V gene data show CDR1 as DFQATT and CDR2 as SNEGSKA (reference sequence). Trimming pared 3 bases from V and 8 bases from J, leaving 5 bases between. For the CDR3, the DNA is TGCAGTGCTAGCCCCGACATTCAGTACTTC. Translating it yields CSASPDIQYF.

This clone has only a few counts. Other DNA sequences in the sample encode the same CDR3. The rearrangement uses TRBV6-4 and TRBJ1-1; D ambiguous. Trimming took off 3 bases at V and 0 bases at J, with 5 bases between the two ends. The CDR3 is made up of 13 amino acids. CDR1 and CDR2 (germline): MRHNA, SNTAGT. The chain's CDR3 is CASSEDLNTEAFF. For the CDR3, the DNA is TGTGCCAGCAGTGAGGATTTGAACACTGAAGCTTTCTTT.

CDR3 in DNA: TGTGCCAGCAGCCCGACTAGCGGCCGCACAGATACGCAGTATTTT. Residues: CASSPTSGRTDTQYF. The chain combines TRBV7-6 with TRBJ2-3; 9 bases fit TRBD2. The CDR3 runs to 15 residues. Germline-derived CDR1 and CDR2 are SGHVS and FNYEAQ. V shed 5 bases and J 1 base; nucleotides not matched to a gene: 4.

The CDR3 DNA sequence: TGTGCCAGCAGCCCGGGACTAGCGGGAGTAAGTAGCTACGAGCAGTACTTC. Translating gives CASSPGLAGVSSYEQYF. The V and J genes are TRBV7-6 and TRBJ2-7; 14 bases align to TRBD2. Germline CDR1 and CDR2: SGHVS and FNYEAQ. The CDR3 spans 17 residues. Trimming took 5 bases from V and 3 from J; bases not matched to a gene: 9. The whole variable domain, filled in from reference TRBV7-6 and TRBJ2-7, reads GAGVSQSPRYKVTKRGQDVALRCDPISGHVSLYWYRQALGQGPEFLTYFNYEAQQDKSGLPNDRFSAERPEGSISTLTIQRTEQRDSAMYRCASSPGLAGVSSYEQYFGPGTRLTVT.

Turning to this clone: One base separates it from a far larger clone, so it is likely a read error. The gene calls are TRBV27 and TRBJ1-1; unclear D gene. CDR3 length: 13 amino acids. The germline V gene has CDR1 MNHEY and CDR2 SMNVEV (reference sequence). This chain's CDR3 is CASSERENTGAFF. Here the CDR3 DNA reads TGTGCCAGCAGCGAGAGGGAGAACACTGGAGCTTTCTTT.